The text below deals with one T cell receptor (beta chain). The antigen remains undetermined. The data belong to a study of CD8 T cells in ankylosing spondylitis. Study-level results: Prior literature has documented some motif variants in synovial fluid and blood from reactive arthritis. Reports say disease-linked clones showed up significantly more in matched ankylosing spondylitis synovial fluid. Disease-linked clones, CD8+, were relatively rare in peripheral blood. Ankylosing spondylitis blood appeared to carry a characteristic TCR beta motif of roughly eight highly homologous variants.

Construction of TCR beta libraries was performed using quantitative 5'-RACE with molecular barcodes. TCRdb analysed the 5' RACE reads with MiXCR anew, one entry per CDR3 protein. Among 400,000 or so distinct CDR3 sequences listed, approximately 26% were seen once. V lost 6 bases, J lost 0 bases, and 15 bases stayed unmatched. Per germline, CDR1 KGHDR and CDR2 SFDVKD. The CDR3 consists of 21 residues. J is TRBJ2-1 and V is TRBV24-1, with TRBD2 matching over 14 bases. The receptor's source is a male donor with ankylosing spondylitis. Sequencing was carried out using blood, either unsorted or a sorted T cell fraction (not recorded which). CDR3 in amino acids: CATSYPMGGTSGRLSYNEQFF. CDR3 coding DNA: TGTGCCACCAGTTATCCGATGGGAGGGACTAGCGGGAGACTCTCCTACAATGAGCAGTTCTTC.